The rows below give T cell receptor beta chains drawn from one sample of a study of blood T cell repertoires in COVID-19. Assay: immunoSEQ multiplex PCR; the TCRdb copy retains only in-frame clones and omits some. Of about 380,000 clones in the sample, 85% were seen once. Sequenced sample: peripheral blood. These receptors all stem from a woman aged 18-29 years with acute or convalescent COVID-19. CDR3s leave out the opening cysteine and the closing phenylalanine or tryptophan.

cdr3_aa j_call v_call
ASGRRSPRGYT TRBJ1-2 TRBV27
ASSYTTFRGSNEQF TRBJ2-1 TRBV6-5
ASTLLAGGPGEQF TRBJ2-1 TRBV6-5
ASSFAGNQPQH TRBJ1-5 TRBV28
ASSVGTSTDTQY TRBJ2-3 TRBV27
ASRKSVFSVGNEQF TRBJ2-1 TRBV27
ASSFSVFYNSPLH TRBJ1-6 TRBV28
ASSLGQGALNEKLF TRBJ1-4 TRBV28
ASSSGLAGVETQY TRBJ2-5 TRBV7-9
AISETQRQGRQPQH TRBJ1-5 TRBV10-3
ASSINVYSNQPQH TRBJ1-5 TRBV19
ASSPGQDPYEQY TRBJ2-7 TRBV3-1/TRBV3-2
ASSLGLREKLF TRBJ1-4 TRBV12-3/TRBV12-4
ASSLSGGVQETQY TRBJ2-5 TRBV19
ASSEGLTSYEQY TRBJ2-7 TRBV9
ATPERGNTEAF TRBJ1-1 TRBV21-1
ASSGDRGRSGYT TRBJ1-2 TRBV28
ASSRTGKSTGELF TRBJ2-2 TRBV9
ASSSRVTTGELF TRBJ2-2 TRBV7-9
ASSLRQINPMNTEAF TRBJ1-1 TRBV5-6
ASSQDGLNQPQH TRBJ1-5 TRBV3-1/TRBV3-2
ASSVESGYTDTQY TRBJ2-3 TRBV9
ASSLTDRGNSPLH TRBJ1-6 TRBV5-1
ASSQGLASNEQF TRBJ2-1 TRBV3-1/TRBV3-2
ASSGDRGGRTEAF TRBJ1-1 TRBV28
ASSYGGADGYT TRBJ1-2 TRBV6-5
ASSVSGGADTQY TRBJ2-3 TRBV9
ASSVGWGPETQY TRBJ2-5 TRBV9
ASSFWTEPTGELF TRBJ2-2 TRBV27
ASSSSREQY TRBJ2-7 TRBV3-1/TRBV3-2
ASSRGGWETQY TRBJ2-5 TRBV2
AISHRAGERAINQPQH TRBJ1-5 TRBV10-3
ASSRPLAGGEETQY TRBJ2-5 TRBV6-2/TRBV6-3
ASSSPSGRLAGTYEQY TRBJ2-7 TRBV28
ASSKAKARQGNTQY TRBJ2-3 TRBV21-1
ASREQQGARTEAF TRBJ1-1 TRBV2
ASRGTGFSHEQY TRBJ2-7 TRBV27
ASSSSRQGGSEKLF TRBJ1-4 TRBV7-8
ASSEALAIGGPAGLAQETQY TRBJ2-5 TRBV6-1
ASTQSNEKLF TRBJ1-4 TRBV28
ASSKAGGPYNQPQH TRBJ1-5 TRBV21-1
ASSLEQGGGETQY TRBJ2-5 TRBV5-1
ASSVGGYEQY TRBJ2-7 TRBV9
ASSTTRRGGGETQY TRBJ2-5 TRBV28
ASSLNPRGVTADTQY TRBJ2-3 TRBV7-6
ASSSPTAGATGELF TRBJ2-2 TRBV7-3
ASMGRDYEQY TRBJ2-7 TRBV2
ASSYPTGMDTQY TRBJ2-3 TRBV6-5